Listed below are T cell receptor beta chains from one sample, sequenced in a study of cytomegalovirus exposure and HLA in healthy donors. Clones were read by immunoSEQ multiplex PCR, and TCRdb kept only the in-frame ones, dropping some. The sample carries approximately 100,000 clones, roughly 70% recorded once. The sequenced sample consisted of PBMCs. The receptors derive from a male donor in good health and CMV-seropositive. The CDR3 runs from the conserved cysteine through the conserved F or W. Each record gives: CDR3 DNA, CDR3 protein, J gene, V gene, clone size, D gene. A D gene is named only where the DNA matches it firmly. Some rows mark clone size as missing; the rest say once, few, many or name a class of expanded clone.

TGTGCCAGCTCACCAGGGGACAGGGACCAAGAGACCCAGTACTTC,CASSPGDRDQETQYF,TRBJ2-5,TRBV18,NA,TRBD1
TGTGCCACCAGACTAGCGGGTCCCTACGAGCAGTACTTC,CATRLAGPYEQYF,TRBJ2-7,TRBV2,NA,TRBD2
TGTGCCATCAGTCCGACAGGGCCACCTACCTACGAGCAGTACTTC,CAISPTGPPTYEQYF,TRBJ2-7,TRBV10-3,NA,TRBD1
TGTGCCAGCAGCCAAGGGGGCGGGGGGGGCACCGGGGAGCTGTTTTTT,CASSQGGGGGTGELFF,TRBJ2-2,TRBV4-2,NA,TRBD2
TGTGCCAGCAGTTACGGTCAGGGCAGGCGTGAGCAGTTCTTC,CASSYGQGRREQFF,TRBJ2-1,TRBV6-5,NA,NA
TGTGCCAGCAGCTTAGCTACAGGGCTGGAGACCCAGTACTTC,CASSLATGLETQYF,TRBJ2-5,TRBV7-6,NA,NA
TGTGCCAGCAGCGTTAGGGGTAGCACAGATACGCAGTATTTT,CASSVRGSTDTQYF,TRBJ2-3,TRBV9,NA,NA
TGTGCCAGCAGCGTTGGAGGCCAGGAAGTATCCTACGAGCAGTACTTC,CASSVGGQEVSYEQYF,TRBJ2-7,TRBV9,NA,NA
TGTGCCAGCAGTACACAGGTGCCACCCCTCCACTTT,CASSTQVPPLHF,TRBJ1-6,TRBV25-1,NA,NA
TGTGCCAGCAGCTTCGGACTAGCGGACTCCTACGAGCAGTACTTC,CASSFGLADSYEQYF,TRBJ2-7,TRBV7-9,NA,TRBD2
TGCGCCAGCAGTCAATCGGGGAGGGGAGGATCCGGGGAGCTGTTTTTT,CASSQSGRGGSGELFF,TRBJ2-2,TRBV23-1,NA,TRBD2
TGTGCCAGCAGCCAACTTCTTCCAGGCTCCTACGAGCAGTACTTC,CASSQLLPGSYEQYF,TRBJ2-7,TRBV5-5,few,NA
TGTGCCACCCACGGGAGCACAGATACGCAGTATTTT,CATHGSTDTQYF,TRBJ2-3,TRBV27,NA,NA
TGTGCCAGCAGTCGGGACACGGGGACTGAAGCTTTCTTT,CASSRDTGTEAFF,TRBJ1-1,TRBV6-5,NA,NA
TGTGCCAGCAGTTTCAGTGGGAGGGGCCAAAACATTCAGTACTTC,CASSFSGRGQNIQYF,TRBJ2-4,TRBV6-5,NA,TRBD2